The clone carrying this T cell receptor (beta chain) was seen only a few times. This sample was taken from a study of human T cells and chemical hapten exposure. The time point was: patch test 1, 2 weeks after DPC sensitization. Described treatment: therapeutic diphenylcyclopropenone sensitization with weekly scalp DPC. The V segment lost 6 bases and the J segment 2 bases; nucleotides outside the gene matches: 8. The CDR3 runs to 16 residues. In germline, CDR1 is MNHNS, CDR2 SASEGT. TCRdb reprocessed the RACE reads with MiXCR, giving one entry per CDR3 protein. The data show under 120,000 distinct CDR3 sequences, 9.5% to 11% seen once.

This sequence was found in a woman in her thirties or forties with alopecia areata. Some clones in this sample may be carry-over from other donors' samples. The chain joins TRBV6-1 to TRBJ2-3, with 10 bases lining up with TRBD2. This specimen was whole blood, taken in connection with sensitization to the hapten diphenylcyclopropenone (DPC). The CDR3 bases are TGTGCCAGCAGACATGGGACTAGCGCCTTCACAGATACGCAGTATTTT. As protein: CASRHGTSAFTDTQYF.